This T cell receptor beta chain was recovered during a study of human T cells and chemical hapten exposure. Time point meaning: patch test 1, 2 weeks after DPC sensitization. Described treatment: therapeutic diphenylcyclopropenone sensitization with weekly scalp DPC. From the RACE reads, TCRdb called clonotypes with MiXCR, one entry per CDR3 protein. The table records around 50,000 distinct CDR3 sequences, 9.3% of them present only once. Sequenced here: whole blood, sampled in connection with sensitization to the hapten diphenylcyclopropenone (DPC). This clonotype was sampled from a woman aged 50 to 60 with alopecia areata. Some clones in this sample may be carry-over from other donors' samples.

The CDR3 here is CASSFLAGNQPQHF. DNA for the CDR3: TGTGCCAGCAGCTTTTTGGCGGGGAATCAGCCCCAGCATTTT. This chain joins TRBV11-2 and TRBJ1-5; D not resolved. CDR1 and CDR2 from the germline V gene are SGHAT and FQNNGV. With 3 bases removed from V and 4 bases from J, the gap between germline ends came to 10 bases. The CDR3 extends over 14 amino acids.